These T cell receptor beta chains were read from a single sample in a study of blood T cell dynamics during melanoma immunotherapy. Sequencing used immunoSEQ multiplex PCR; TCRdb keeps in-frame clones, though not all of them. The sample shows some 15,000 clones, about 93% of them seen only once. Sample: effector memory CD8+ T cells from blood, taken from a patient treated with checkpoint blockade. The receptors were gathered from a human donor with melanoma. CDR3s include the opening cysteine and the closing phenylalanine or tryptophan. Fields, in order: clone size, V gene, D gene, J gene, CDR3 protein, CDR3 DNA. D genes are given only for firm matches. Rows may omit the clone size; those that give it use once, few, many or a size class.

NA,TRBV4-1,NA,TRBJ2-7,CASSQSEGGYYEQYF,TGCGCCAGCAGCCAATCGGAAGGCGGGTACTACGAGCAGTACTTC
NA,TRBV5-1,NA,TRBJ1-5,CASSLVGGGGNQPQHF,TGCGCCAGCAGCTTGGTCGGAGGGGGGGGCAATCAGCCCCAGCATTTT
NA,TRBV9,NA,TRBJ2-3,CASSAAGGGLTDTQYF,TGTGCCAGCAGCGCCGCTGGGGGGGGGCTCACAGATACGCAGTATTTT
NA,TRBV5-6,NA,TRBJ2-5,CASSLFEGPRETQYF,TGTGCCAGCAGCTTGTTCGAGGGGCCGAGGGAGACCCAGTACTTC
NA,TRBV29-1,TRBD1,TRBJ1-1,CSGTGTGNTEAFF,TGCAGCGGCACCGGGACAGGAAACACTGAAGCTTTCTTT
NA,TRBV4-1,NA,TRBJ2-7,CASSPQTGTYEQYF,TGCGCCAGCAGCCCCCAGACTGGTACCTACGAGCAGTACTTC
NA,TRBV4-3,TRBD2,TRBJ2-1,CASSQDRLAGAANEQFF,TGCGCCAGCAGCCAAGATAGACTAGCGGGAGCGGCCAATGAGCAGTTCTTC
NA,TRBV6-5,NA,TRBJ2-6,CASRQSSGANVLTF,TGTGCCAGCAGACAGTCCTCTGGGGCCAACGTCCTGACTTTC
NA,TRBV7-2,NA,TRBJ2-5,CASSLPAEGSYQETQYF,TGTGCCAGCAGCTTACCCGCGGAGGGAAGTTACCAAGAGACCCAGTACTTC
NA,TRBV19,NA,TRBJ2-7,CASSPHRETYEQYF,TGTGCCAGTAGCCCCCACAGGGAGACCTACGAGCAGTACTTC
NA,TRBV28,NA,TRBJ2-7,CASSSPLAGNEQYF,TGTGCCAGCAGTTCCCCGTTGGCGGGTAACGAGCAGTACTTC
once,TRBV27,TRBD2,TRBJ2-3,CASSSIAGDGADTQYF,TGTGCCAGCAGTTCAATAGCGGGAGATGGCGCAGATACGCAGTATTTT
few,TRBV4-3,NA,TRBJ1-5,CASSQDGGTNQPQHF,TGCGCCAGCAGCCAAGACGGCGGAACTAATCAGCCCCAGCATTTT
once,TRBV19,NA,TRBJ2-5,CASSLDQETQYF,TGTGCCAGTAGTCTCGACCAAGAGACCCAGTACTTC